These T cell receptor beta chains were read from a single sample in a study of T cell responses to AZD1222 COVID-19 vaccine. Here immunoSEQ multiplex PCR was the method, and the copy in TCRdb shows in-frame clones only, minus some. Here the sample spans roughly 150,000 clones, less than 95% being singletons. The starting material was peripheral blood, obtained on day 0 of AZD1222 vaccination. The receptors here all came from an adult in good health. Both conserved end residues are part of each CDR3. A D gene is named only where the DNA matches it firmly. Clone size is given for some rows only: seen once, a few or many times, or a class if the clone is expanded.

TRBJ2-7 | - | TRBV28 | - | CASSGISAGPLGEQYF | TGTGCCAGCAGTGGCATCTCCGCGGGACCCCTAGGCGAGCAGTACTTC
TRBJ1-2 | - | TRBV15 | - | CATSRDGYGYTF | TGTGCCACCAGCAGAGACGGTTATGGCTACACCTTC
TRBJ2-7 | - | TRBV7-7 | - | CASSPLPSSSVSYEQYF | TGTGCTAGCAGCCCGCTTCCCTCGTCTAGTGTGTCCTACGAGCAGTACTTC
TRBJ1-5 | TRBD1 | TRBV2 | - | CASRDRESQPQHF | TGTGCCAGCAGGGACAGGGAAAGTCAGCCCCAGCATTTT
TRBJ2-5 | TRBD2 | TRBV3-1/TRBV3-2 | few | CASSPGTSGPEETQYF | TGTGCCAGCAGCCCCGGGACTAGCGGCCCTGAAGAGACCCAGTACTTC
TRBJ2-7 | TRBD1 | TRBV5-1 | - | CASSLGGTGDYEQYF | TGCGCCAGCAGCTTGGGTGGGACAGGCGATTACGAGCAGTACTTC
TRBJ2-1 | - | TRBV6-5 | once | CASTARANEQFF | TGTGCCAGCACGGCCCGAGCCAATGAGCAGTTCTTC
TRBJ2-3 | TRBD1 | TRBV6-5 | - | CASTWDRNTDTQYF | TGTGCCAGCACCTGGGACAGAAACACAGATACGCAGTATTTT
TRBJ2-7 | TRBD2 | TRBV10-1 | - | CASSAASGNYEQYF | TGCGCCAGCAGTGCGGCTAGCGGGAACTACGAGCAGTACTTC
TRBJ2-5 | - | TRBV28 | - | CASSLPLGGRETQYF | TGTGCCAGCAGTTTACCCCTAGGGGGTCGAGAGACCCAGTACTTC
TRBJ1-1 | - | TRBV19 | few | CASSIPLAGTTEAFF | TGTGCCAGTAGTATTCCCCTGGCAGGGACCACTGAAGCTTTCTTT
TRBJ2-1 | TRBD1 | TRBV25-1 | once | CASSWTGYNEQFF | TGTGCCAGCAGTTGGACAGGGTACAATGAGCAGTTCTTC
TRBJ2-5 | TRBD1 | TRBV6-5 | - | CASSWDRRKFQETQYF | TGTGCCAGCAGTTGGGACAGGCGTAAGTTCCAAGAGACCCAGTACTTC
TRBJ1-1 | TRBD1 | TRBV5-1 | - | CASSYRTGPNTEAFF | TGCGCCAGCAGCTATCGGACAGGACCGAACACTGAAGCTTTCTTT
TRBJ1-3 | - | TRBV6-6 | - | CASSSSLALDRISGNTIYF | TGTGCCAGCAGCTCGTCCCTTGCGCTGGACAGAATCTCTGGAAACACCATATATTTT
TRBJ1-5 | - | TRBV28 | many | CASGPGVQPQHF | TGTGCCAGCGGGCCAGGGGTTCAGCCCCAGCATTTT
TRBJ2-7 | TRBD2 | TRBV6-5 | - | CASSYGTSGSYEQYF | TGTGCCAGCAGTTACGGGACTAGCGGTTCCTACGAGCAGTACTTC
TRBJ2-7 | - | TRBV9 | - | CASGRVASSYEQYF | TGTGCCAGCGGTCGGGTAGCGAGCTCCTACGAGCAGTACTTC
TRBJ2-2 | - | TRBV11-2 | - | CASSLAGIYTGELFF | TGTGCCAGCAGCTTAGCGGGAATCTACACCGGGGAGCTGTTTTTT
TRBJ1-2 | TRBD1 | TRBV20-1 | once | CSASLPGTGGSYTF | TGCAGTGCTAGTCTCCCGGGGACAGGGGGCAGCTACACCTTC
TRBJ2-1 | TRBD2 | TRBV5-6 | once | CASSLAPGLAGEQFF | TGTGCCAGCAGCCTGGCCCCGGGACTAGCAGGTGAGCAGTTCTTC
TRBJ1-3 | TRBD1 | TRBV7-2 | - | CASSSTDRAENTIYF | TGTGCCAGCAGCTCCACCGACAGGGCAGAAAACACCATATATTTT
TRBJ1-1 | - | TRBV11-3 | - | CASSVTGGMAFF | TGTGCCAGCAGCGTAACCGGAGGGATGGCTTTCTTT
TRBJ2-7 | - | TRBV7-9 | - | CASSWVGLHEQYF | TGTGCCAGCAGCTGGGTGGGACTGCACGAGCAGTACTTC
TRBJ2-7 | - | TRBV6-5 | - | CASSYSGSLYEQYF | TGTGCCAGCAGTTACTCGGGGTCCCTATACGAGCAGTACTTC
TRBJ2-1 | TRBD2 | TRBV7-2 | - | CASSLNWGSGSGYNEQFF | TGTGCCAGCAGCTTAAACTGGGGAAGCGGGAGCGGCTACAATGAGCAGTTCTTC
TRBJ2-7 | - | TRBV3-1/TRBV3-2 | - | CASSQVLRPHYEQYF | TGTGCCAGCAGCCAAGTGCTTAGGCCTCACTACGAGCAGTACTTC
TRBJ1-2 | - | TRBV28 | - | CASSSGTNYGYTF | TGTGCCAGCAGTTCCGGGACAAACTATGGCTACACCTTC
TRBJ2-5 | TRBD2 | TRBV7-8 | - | CASSLDRLAGETQYF | TGTGCCAGCAGCTTAGATCGCCTAGCGGGAGAGACCCAGTACTTC
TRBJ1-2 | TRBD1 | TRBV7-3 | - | CASSSTGDYGYTF | TGTGCCAGCAGCTCAACAGGGGACTATGGCTACACCTTC
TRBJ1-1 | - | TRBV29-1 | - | CSVERGLNTEAFF | TGCAGCGTTGAGAGGGGTCTAAACACTGAAGCTTTCTTT
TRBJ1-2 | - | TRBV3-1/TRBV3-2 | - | CASKSGGLSYGYTF | TGTGCCAGCAAATCGGGGGGGCTGAGCTATGGCTACACCTTC
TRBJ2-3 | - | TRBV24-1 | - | CATRGQNTDTQYF | TGTGCCACGAGGGGCCAGAACACAGATACGCAGTATTTT
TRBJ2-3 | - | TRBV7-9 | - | CASSFRDTQYF | TGTGCCAGCAGCTTCCGAGATACGCAGTATTTT
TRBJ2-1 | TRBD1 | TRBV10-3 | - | CAISGVSGQVYNEQFF | TGTGCCATCAGTGGGGTAAGCGGACAGGTCTACAATGAGCAGTTCTTC
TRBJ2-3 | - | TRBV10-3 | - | CAISEGMTQYF | TGTGCCATCAGTGAGGGGATGACGCAGTATTTT
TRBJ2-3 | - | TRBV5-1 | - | CASSLSSWGQDTQYF | TGCGCCAGCAGCTTGTCTAGTTGGGGTCAGGATACGCAGTATTTT
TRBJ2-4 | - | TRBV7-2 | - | CASIKGAKNIQYF | TGTGCCAGCATTAAGGGGGCCAAAAACATTCAGTACTTC
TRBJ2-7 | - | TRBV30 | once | CAWGRRSSYEQYF | TGTGCCTGGGGGCGCCGGAGCTCCTACGAGCAGTACTTC
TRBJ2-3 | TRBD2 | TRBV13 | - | CASSLLASGKVDTQYF | TGTGCCAGCAGCTTATTGGCTAGCGGGAAGGTAGATACGCAGTATTTT
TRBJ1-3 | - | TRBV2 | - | CASSGGGARGNTIYF | TGTGCCAGCAGCGGCGGGGGGGCGCGAGGAAACACCATATATTTT
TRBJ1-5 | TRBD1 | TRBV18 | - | CASSPRSQGASNQPQHF | TGTGCCAGCTCACCACGAAGTCAGGGGGCTAGCAATCAGCCCCAGCATTTT
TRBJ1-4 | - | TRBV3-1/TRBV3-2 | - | CASSLTAGGKLFF | TGTGCCAGCAGTCTAACTGCAGGTGGAAAACTGTTTTTT
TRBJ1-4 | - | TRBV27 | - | CASSPRSRGAEKLFF | TGTGCCAGCAGTCCCCGGTCCCGCGGCGCCGAAAAACTGTTTTTT
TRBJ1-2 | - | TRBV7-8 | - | CASSPGSGYTF | TGTGCCAGCAGCCCAGGTTCCGGCTACACCTTC
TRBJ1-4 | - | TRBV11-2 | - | CASSFTPGTNEKLFF | TGTGCCAGCAGCTTTACGCCGGGAACTAATGAAAAACTGTTTTTT
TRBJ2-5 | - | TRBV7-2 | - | CASSLSSGTQETQYF | TGTGCCAGCAGCCTTTCCTCCGGGACACAAGAGACCCAGTACTTC
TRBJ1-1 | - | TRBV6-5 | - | CASSYSANTEAFF | TGTGCCAGCAGTTACTCGGCGAACACTGAAGCTTTCTTT
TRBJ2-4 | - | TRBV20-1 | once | CSASGGANQNIQYF | TGCAGTGCTAGTGGGGGGGCGAACCAAAACATTCAGTACTTC
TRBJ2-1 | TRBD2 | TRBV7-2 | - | CASSLEVAGMGEQFF | TGTGCCAGCAGCTTAGAGGTAGCGGGGATGGGTGAGCAGTTCTTC
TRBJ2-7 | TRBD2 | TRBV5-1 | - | CASSPGLAGYEQYF | TGCGCCAGCAGCCCGGGACTAGCGGGGTACGAGCAGTACTTC
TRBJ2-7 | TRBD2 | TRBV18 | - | CASSQGLAGLGYEQYF | TGTGCCAGCTCCCAAGGACTAGCGGGACTCGGCTACGAGCAGTACTTC
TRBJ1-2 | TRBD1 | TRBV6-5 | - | CASSRGRDGYTF | TGTGCCAGCAGCAGGGGGCGCGATGGCTACACCTTC
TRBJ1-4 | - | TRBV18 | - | CASSPVFGELFF | TGTGCCAGCTCACCGGTGTTCGGCGAACTGTTTTTT
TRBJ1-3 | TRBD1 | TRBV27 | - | CASSFHTGGADGNTIYF | TGTGCCAGCAGTTTTCACACAGGGGGCGCAGATGGAAACACCATATATTTT
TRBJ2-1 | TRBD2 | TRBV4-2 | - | CASSPRMSGRRADEQFF | TGTGCCAGCAGCCCCCGAATGAGCGGGAGGCGCGCGGATGAGCAGTTCTTC
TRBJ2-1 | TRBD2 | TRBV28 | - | CASSPTSGSMNEQFF | TGTGCCAGCAGTCCGACTAGCGGGAGTATGAATGAGCAGTTCTTC